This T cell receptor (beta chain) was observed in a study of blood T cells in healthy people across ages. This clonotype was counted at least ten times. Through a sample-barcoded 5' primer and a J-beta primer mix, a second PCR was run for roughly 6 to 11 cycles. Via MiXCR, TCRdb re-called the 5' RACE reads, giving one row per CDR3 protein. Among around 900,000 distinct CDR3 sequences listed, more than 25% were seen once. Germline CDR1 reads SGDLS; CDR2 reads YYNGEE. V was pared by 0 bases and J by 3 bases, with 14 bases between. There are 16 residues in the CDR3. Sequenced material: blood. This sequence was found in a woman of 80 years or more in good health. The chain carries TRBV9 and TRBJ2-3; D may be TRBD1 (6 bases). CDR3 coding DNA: TGTGCCAGCAGCGTAGGACCAGGGGTGGGTACAGATACGCAGTATTTT. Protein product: CASSVGPGVGTDTQYF.